This T cell receptor beta chain was sequenced in a study of T cell repertoires in cytomegalovirus infection. On the study more broadly: Matching HLA type, along with CMV infection, was indicated by public TCR beta signatures.

General study results and limits: Clonotypes of TCR beta that were HLA-C-restricted and CMV-specific dominated the ex vivo response. Accumulated public TCR beta family frequency recognized individuals carrying CMV together with the relevant HLA.

With respect to this clonotype: Its antigen is currently unknown.

A single record per CDR3 protein comes from TCRdb applying MiXCR to the reads. The sample gives over 300,000 distinct CDR3 sequences, around 9.5% of which show up once; around 4.1% is in the top ten. The ends lost 6 bases at V and 4 bases at J; junction bases unmatched: 9. The length of the CDR3 is 17 residues. Germline CDR1 is SEHNR and CDR2 is FQNEAQ (reference sequence). V gene TRBV7-9 combines with J gene TRBJ2-1; 13 bases fit TRBD2. The receptor was derived from a human donor in good health (CMV status not recorded). Some clones in this sample may be carry-over from other donors' samples. Sequences were obtained from PBMCs. The CDR3 sequence: CASRSTSGGGDYNEQFF. CDR3 DNA: TGTGCCAGCAGATCTACTAGCGGGGGGGGGGATTACAATGAGCAGTTCTTC. Based on the CDR3 plus reference TRBV7-9 and TRBJ2-1, the full variable domain is DTGVSQNPRHKITKRGQNVTFRCDPISEHNRLYWYRQTLGQGPEFLTYFQNEAQLEKSRLLSDRFSAERPKGSFSTLEIQRTEQGDSAMYLCASRSTSGGGDYNEQFFGPGTRLTVL.